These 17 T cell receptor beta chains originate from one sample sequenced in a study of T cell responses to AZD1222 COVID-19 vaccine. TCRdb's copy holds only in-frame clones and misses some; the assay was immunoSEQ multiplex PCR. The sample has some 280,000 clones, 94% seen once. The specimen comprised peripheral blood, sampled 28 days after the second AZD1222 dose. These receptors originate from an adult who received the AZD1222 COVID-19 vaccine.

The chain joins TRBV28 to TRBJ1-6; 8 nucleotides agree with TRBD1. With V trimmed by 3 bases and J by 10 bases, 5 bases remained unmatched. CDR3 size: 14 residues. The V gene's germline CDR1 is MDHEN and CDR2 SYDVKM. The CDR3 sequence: CASSLLTGESPLHF. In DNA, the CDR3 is TGTGCCAGCAGTTTGCTGACAGGGGAATCACCCCTCCACTTT.

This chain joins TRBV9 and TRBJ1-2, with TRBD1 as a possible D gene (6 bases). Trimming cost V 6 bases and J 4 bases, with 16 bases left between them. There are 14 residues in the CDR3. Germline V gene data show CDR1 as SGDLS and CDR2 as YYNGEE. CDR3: CASTLGGFAYGYTF. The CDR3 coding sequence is TGTGCCAGCACCCTAGGGGGATTTGCCTATGGCTACACCTTC.

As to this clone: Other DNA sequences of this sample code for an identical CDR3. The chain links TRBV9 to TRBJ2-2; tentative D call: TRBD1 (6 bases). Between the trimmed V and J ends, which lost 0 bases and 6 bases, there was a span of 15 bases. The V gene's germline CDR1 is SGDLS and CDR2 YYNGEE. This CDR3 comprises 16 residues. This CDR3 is CASSVGGGGAAGELFF. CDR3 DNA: TGTGCCAGCAGCGTAGGAGGTGGGGGCGCGGCCGGGGAGCTGTTTTTT.

For the CDR3, the DNA is TGTGCCAGCAGCTTAAACGGAAACTTTGCAACTAATGAAAAACTGTTTTTT. Translation: CASSLNGNFATNEKLFF. The chain combines TRBV7-9 with TRBJ1-4, with D unresolved. The CDR3 length is 17 residues. Germline V gives CDR1 SEHNR, CDR2 FQNEAQ (reference sequence). Trimming shortened V by 2 bases and J by 0 bases, and 13 bases separated the two germline ends.

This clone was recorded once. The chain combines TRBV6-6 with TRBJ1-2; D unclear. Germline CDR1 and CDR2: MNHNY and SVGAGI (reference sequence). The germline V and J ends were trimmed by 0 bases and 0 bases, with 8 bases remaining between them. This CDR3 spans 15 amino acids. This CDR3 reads CASSYSAIANYGYTF. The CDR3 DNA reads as TGTGCCAGCAGTTACTCAGCGATAGCTAACTATGGCTACACCTTC.

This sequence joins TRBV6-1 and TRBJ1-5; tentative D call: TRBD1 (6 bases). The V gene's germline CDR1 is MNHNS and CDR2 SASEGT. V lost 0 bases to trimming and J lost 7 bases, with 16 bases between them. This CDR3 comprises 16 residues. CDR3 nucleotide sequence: TGTGCCAGCAGTGAAGCCCCGGTCGGGGGCGAACAGCCCCAGCATTTT. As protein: CASSEAPVGGEQPQHF.

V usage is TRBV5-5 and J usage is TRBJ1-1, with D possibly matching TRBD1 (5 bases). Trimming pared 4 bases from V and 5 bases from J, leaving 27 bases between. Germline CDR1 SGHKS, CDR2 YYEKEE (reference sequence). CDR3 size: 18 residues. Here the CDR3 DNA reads TGTGCCAGCAGCAGTGGAGAGGGGCCGGGGCCAGGGAGAACTGAAGCTTTCTTT. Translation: CASSSGEGPGPGRTEAFF.

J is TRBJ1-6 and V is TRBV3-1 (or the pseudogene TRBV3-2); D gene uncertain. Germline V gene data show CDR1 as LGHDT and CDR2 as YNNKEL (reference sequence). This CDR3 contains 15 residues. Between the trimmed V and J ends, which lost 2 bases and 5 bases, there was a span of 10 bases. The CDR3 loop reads CASSQSRTNNSPLHF. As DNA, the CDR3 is TGTGCCAGCAGCCAAAGTAGAACTAATAATTCACCCCTCCACTTT.

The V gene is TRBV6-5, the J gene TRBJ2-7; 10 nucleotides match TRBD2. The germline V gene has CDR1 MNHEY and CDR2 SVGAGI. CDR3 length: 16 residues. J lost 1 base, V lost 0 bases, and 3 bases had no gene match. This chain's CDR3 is CASSYSSSGRSYEQYF. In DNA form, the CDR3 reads TGTGCCAGCAGTTACTCGAGTAGCGGGAGGTCCTACGAGCAGTACTTC.

The CDR3 DNA reads TGCGCCAGCAGCCGCCTTAGCGGGAGATCCTACAATGAGCAGTTCTTC. This gives the protein CASSRLSGRSYNEQFF. The rearrangement links TRBV5-1 to TRBJ2-1, with 9 positions matching TRBD2. V gave up 4 bases and J gave up 1 base; unmatched junction bases: 6. Per the germline V gene, CDR1 is SGHRS and CDR2 is YFSETQ. This CDR3 region has 16 residues.

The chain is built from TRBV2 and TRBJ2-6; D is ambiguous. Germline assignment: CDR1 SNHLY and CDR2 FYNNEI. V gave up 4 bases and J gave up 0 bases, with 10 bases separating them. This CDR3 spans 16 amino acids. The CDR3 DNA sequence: TGTGCCAGCAGTGGCCAGATAATCTCTGGGGCCAACGTCCTGACTTTC. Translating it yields CASSGQIISGANVLTF. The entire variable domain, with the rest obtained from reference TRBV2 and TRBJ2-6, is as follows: EPEVTQTPSHQVTQMGQEVILRCVPISNHLYFYWYRQILGQKVEFLVSFYNNEISEKSEIFDDQFSVERPDGSNFTLKIRSTKLEDSAMYFCASSGQIISGANVLTFGAGSRLTVL.

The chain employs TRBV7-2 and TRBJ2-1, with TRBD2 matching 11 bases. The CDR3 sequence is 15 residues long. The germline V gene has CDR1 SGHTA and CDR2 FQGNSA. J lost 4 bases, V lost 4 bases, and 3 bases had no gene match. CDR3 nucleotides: TGTGCCAGCAGCTGGCGACTAGCGGGATACAATGAGCAGTTCTTC. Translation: CASSWRLAGYNEQFF.

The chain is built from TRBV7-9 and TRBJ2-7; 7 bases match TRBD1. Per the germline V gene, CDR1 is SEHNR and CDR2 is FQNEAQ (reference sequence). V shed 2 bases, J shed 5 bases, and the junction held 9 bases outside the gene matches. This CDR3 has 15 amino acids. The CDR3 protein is CASSLKGRGSDEQYF. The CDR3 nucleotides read TGTGCCAGCAGCTTAAAGGGCAGGGGGAGCGACGAGCAGTACTTC.

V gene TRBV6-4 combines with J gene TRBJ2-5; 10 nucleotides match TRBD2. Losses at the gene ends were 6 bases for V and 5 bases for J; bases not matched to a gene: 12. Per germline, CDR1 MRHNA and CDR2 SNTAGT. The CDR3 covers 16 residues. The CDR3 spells CASRERPLAGRETQYF. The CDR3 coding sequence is TGTGCCAGCAGAGAACGCCCACTAGCGGGGCGGGAGACCCAGTACTTC.

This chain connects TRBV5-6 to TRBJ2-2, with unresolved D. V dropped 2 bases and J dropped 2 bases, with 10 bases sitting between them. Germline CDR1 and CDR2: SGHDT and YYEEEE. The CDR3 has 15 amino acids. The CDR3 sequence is CASSFWTENTGELFF. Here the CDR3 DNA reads TGTGCCAGCAGCTTTTGGACGGAAAACACCGGGGAGCTGTTTTTT.

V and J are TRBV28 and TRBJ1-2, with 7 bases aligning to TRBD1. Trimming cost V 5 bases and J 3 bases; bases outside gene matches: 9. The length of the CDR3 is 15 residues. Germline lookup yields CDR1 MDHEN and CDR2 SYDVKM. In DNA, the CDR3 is TGTGCCAGCAGTCCAAGGGACAGAGCCTACTATGGCTACACCTTC. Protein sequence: CASSPRDRAYYGYTF.

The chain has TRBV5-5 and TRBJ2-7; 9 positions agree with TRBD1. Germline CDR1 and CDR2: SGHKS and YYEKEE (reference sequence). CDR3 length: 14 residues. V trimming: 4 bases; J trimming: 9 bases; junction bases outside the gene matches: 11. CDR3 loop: CASSPSDRGRAQYF. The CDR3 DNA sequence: TGTGCCAGCAGCCCATCAGACAGGGGGAGGGCGCAGTACTTC.